What follows is one T cell receptor (beta chain) and its context. This clone appeared a few times. Its antigen remains undetermined. No clone much larger than this one lies a single base away; base qualities are absent. Using the deep immunoSEQ assay, TCR CDR3 regions were amplified from genomic DNA by multiplex PCR. For each cell subset, the extracted genomic DNA was distributed evenly across all wells of several immunoSEQ 96-well plates, and each plate served as one replicate. For sorted subsets, each replicate PCR was loaded with around 220 ng genomic DNA, equivalent to some 31,000 T cell genomes. Purified libraries were quantified with a Qubit 3.0 fluorometer, sized on a Bioanalyzer 2100, and re-quantified with the KAPA Library Quantification kit. Each immunoSEQ 96-well plate was sequenced on its own single-read 150-cycle Illumina NextSeq 550 flow cell. On the study's bioinformatics: The immunoSEQ output contained only junctional sequences without quality scores, so filtering could not match that applied to full-length reads. To assign V/J genes and CDR3, sequences were annotated against IMGT germline references using PyIR, a Python wrapper for IgBLAST v1.9. Reads were removed for weak V/J assignments (E-value above 1e-6), missing CDR3, stop codons, out-of-frame junctions, or ambiguous translated residues. V3J clonotypes were defined by identical inferred V gene, J gene, and CDR3 amino acid sequence. To compute the percentage overlap between repertoires, the number of shared unique clonotypes was divided by the size of the smaller repertoire. RTK rarefaction, the Chao1 estimator, and Recon v2.1 estimates of unobserved clonotypes were used to assess repertoire richness. OLGA was used to compute generation probabilities for all TCRbeta clonotypes that the gDNA method yielded from a handful of donors. Drawn from immuneACCESS, this table holds only the in-frame rearrangements with V and J called that TCRdb kept. Clones are partly lost; checked studies trace under half to an unresolved V gene and leave the rest unexplained. V and J calls and clone size come straight from that table; D and trimming were deduced from the DNA. This sample holds some 1.4 million clones; roughly 96% were observed only once. Jointly, the top ten make up roughly 1.1% of the sample.

Donors were healthy HIV-negative adults with no recently reported acute infections or vaccinations. All donors were Caucasian adults living in Nashville, Tennessee, USA. CD4+ T cells were enriched by magnetic negative selection, after which naive cells were positively selected on CD45RA and the negative fraction was taken as the memory subset. Blood was collected by leukapheresis, and PBMCs were isolated by Ficoll-Histopaque density gradient centrifugation and then cryopreserved in liquid nitrogen vapor phase. Purity and quantity of every magnetically sorted T cell population were checked by analytical flow cytometry. Genomic DNA was isolated from each sorted fraction and quantified by UV absorbance on a Nanodrop 2000c. The sample comes from a study of shared clonotypes between healthy human individuals (dated by TCRdb to about 2020). Notes on the research overall: Three men and a couple of women, aged 18 to 49 years, made up the cohort. Per donor, three plates each were used for CD4 naive and CD4 memory, two for CD8 naive, and one for CD8 memory. The study deeply sequenced blood TCR repertoires of about 5 healthy adults to estimate repertoire size and the extent of clonotype sharing between individuals. Different laboratories and diverse techniques were used to prepare libraries and sequence TCR repertoires, to increase sequencing depth and limit assay-specific biases. Per donor, leukapheresis produced somewhere between about 0.94 and 10 billion PBMCs.

Summary of the overall study and its limitations: Sampling was limited to blood, and TCR repertoires in tissue likely differ from TCR repertoires in blood. About 4.5% of naive CD4, 3% to 3.5% of naive CD8, 2% to 2.5% of memory CD4, and approximately 0.4% of memory CD8 clonotypes were shared across a few donors. Estimated clonotype richness was generally larger for naive than for memory subsets. Compared with non-shared clonotypes, the clonotypes found in all four sorted-subset donors had higher generation probabilities. Pairwise subsampling indicated that sequencing depth was expected to affect the degree of clonotype sharing among donors. The genetic and exposure-history diversity represented was limited by the small number of donors. Even with the large sequencing depth, rarefaction of the sorted-subset datasets indicated that sequencing was incomplete.

The V and J ends are trimmed by 4 bases and 12 bases, leaving 10 bases between them. In the germline V gene, CDR1 corresponds to SGHDN and CDR2 to FVKESK. Its CDR3 holds 10 amino acids, cysteine through phenylalanine. The read is trimmed to its CDR3 DNA, 30 bases read in frame from base 1. The TCR was taken from a man aged 25-40 years in good health. The V gene is TRBV14 and the J gene is TRBJ2-7; the D gene identity is not certain. The sample was naive CD4+ T cells sorted from blood. The cell subset or site tag for this specimen amounts to: CD45RA+ positively selected. The DNA sequence is TGTGCCAGCAGCCCCCCTTGGTTGTACTTC. It translates to CASSPPWLYF.